This T cell receptor (beta chain) was profiled in a study of blood T cell repertoires in COVID-19. Overall study: Material from acute and convalescent COVID-19 was sourced from the United States, Italy and Spain. T cells, B-cell-depleted T cells, or PBMCs provided the cDNA or gDNA that served as material.

Original data processing: Amplified reference gene primers provided the basis for estimating nucleated cell counts. Sequencing used immunoSEQ multiplex PCR; TCRdb keeps in-frame clones, though not all of them. V, J and clone size are those of that table, while D and trimming were read from the DNA. The profile shows roughly 55,000 clones, almost 80% of them singletons. This clone was counted once. The TCR originated in a man older than 75 with acute or convalescent COVID-19. Sample: peripheral blood.

CDR3: CATSDGYRNTEAFF. CDR3 bases: TGTGCCACCAGTGATGGTTACAGGAACACTGAAGCTTTCTTT. The chain couples TRBV24-1 to TRBJ1-1; D not certain. The V and J ends lost 3 bases and 1 base respectively, with 8 bases between them. Germline V CDR1 and CDR2: KGHDR, SFDVKD. The CDR3 runs 14 residues.